What follows are 7 T cell receptor beta chains derived from one specimen sequenced in a study of CD8+CD57+ T cells in acquired aplastic anemia. Profiles of TCR beta VDJ and CDR3 were generated from a genomic DNA template. TCRdb processed the reads anew with MiXCR; each CDR3 protein has one entry. The sample consists of more than 150,000 distinct CDR3 sequences, approximately 49% of them appearing once. The sequenced material came from sorted CD4+, CD8+, or CD8+CD57+ T cells (not recorded which) from PBMCs. The receptors were gathered from a human donor in good health.

V usage is TRBV20-1 and J usage is TRBJ1-2; 7 nucleotides match TRBD1. CDR1 is DFQATT and CDR2 is SNEGSKA in the germline V gene (reference sequence). V was clipped by 0 bases and J by 9 bases; unmatched bases: 7. The CDR3 runs 13 residues. The CDR3 DNA reads as TGCAGTGCTAGAGAACAGGGGATACGTTGCTACACCTTC. Amino acids: CSAREQGIRCYTF.

This clonotype was detected ten times or more. This rearrangement joins TRBV20-1 to TRBJ2-7; the D is unclear. The ends were cut back, 3 bases at V and 6 bases at J, with 12 bases in the middle. CDR3 length: 12 residues. CDR1 and CDR2 from the germline V gene are DFQATT and SNEGSKA (reference sequence). The CDR3 DNA is TGCAGTGCTAGGGTTGGACCTAGCGAGCAGTACTTC. It codes for CSARVGPSEQYF.

This sequence joins TRBV15 and TRBJ2-2; D gene ambiguous. The CDR3 contains 16 residues. V was clipped by 1 base and J by 3 bases, with 12 bases between them. CDR1 is LNHNV, CDR2 YYDKDF, per germline (reference sequence). This chain's CDR3 is CATSRGSSGDTGELFF. DNA of the CDR3: TGTGCCACCAGCAGAGGGTCATCTGGGGACACCGGGGAGCTGTTTTTT. The full variable domain, with the rest looked up from reference TRBV15 and TRBJ2-2, is DAMVIQNPRYQVTQFGKPVTLSCSQTLNHNVMYWYQQKSSQAPKLLFHYYDKDFNNEADTPDNFQSRRPNTSFCFLDIRSPGLGDTAMYLCATSRGSSGDTGELFFGEGSRLTVL.

This chain joins TRBV28 and TRBJ1-6; unclear D gene. CDR1 and CDR2 (germline): MDHEN, SYDVKM. This CDR3 contains 14 residues. V was pared by 1 base and J by 15 bases, with 16 bases between. The CDR3 loop is CASSLSLVRPLLHF. The CDR3 DNA is TGTGCCAGCAGTTTATCTTTGGTGAGGCCACTCCTCCACTTT.

The chain recombines TRBV10-3 with TRBJ2-7; weak D call: TRBD1 (6 bases). From germline, CDR1 is ENHRY and CDR2 SYGVKD. This CDR3 contains 15 residues. The V gene lost 3 bases and the J gene lost 3 bases, with 15 bases spanning the gap. In DNA, the CDR3 is TGTGCCATCAGTGAACAGGGCTCCTCCTACTACGAGCAGTACTTC. It yields the protein CAISEQGSSYYEQYF.

This clonotype has a handful of counts. V gene TRBV20-1 combines with J gene TRBJ2-7, with D perhaps TRBD1 (6 bases). The germline V and J ends were trimmed by 3 bases and 2 bases, with 17 bases remaining between them. The CDR3 covers 15 residues. Looked up from germline, CDR1 is DFQATT and CDR2 is SNEGSKA (reference sequence). Here the CDR3 reads CSASGAGVRTYEQYF. CDR3 in DNA: TGCAGTGCTAGTGGGGCAGGGGTTAGGACCTACGAGCAGTACTTC.

About this clonotype itself: Since no conserved phenylalanine or tryptophan closes the CDR3, a read error is the likely cause. CDR3: CSARRDMNTEAFL. CDR3 sequence (DNA): TGTAGTGCTAGACGGGACATGAACACTGAAGCTTTCCTT. The chain carries TRBV20-1 and TRBJ1-1; D might be TRBD1 (6 bases). Germline V gene data show CDR1 as DFQATT and CDR2 as SNEGSKA (reference sequence). The CDR3 totals 13 residues.